This TCR beta chain was identified during a study of chemoradiotherapy in HPV16-positive cancers. Broader study findings: Only a couple of HPV16-positive patients supplied the functional HPV-specificity definition. In HPV16-positive patients, HPV-responsive T-cell expansion tracked better recurrence-free survival. Non-HPV-specific T cells did not expand in tumors during treatment, whereas candidate HPV-specific clones and E7-related motifs did.

Over chemoradiotherapy, repertoires were sampled more than once. V gave up 4 bases and J gave up 4 bases, with 14 bases separating them. The germline V gene encodes CDR1 SGHNT and CDR2 YYREEE (reference sequence). The CDR3 has 14 amino acids. Profiling relied on immunoSEQ multiplex PCR, and the TCRdb table lists in-frame clones only, not all of them. The sample shows around 30,000 clones, about 90% of them seen only once. Comment on this clone: The target antigen is unknown.

The chain carries TRBV5-4 and TRBJ1-1; weak D call: TRBD1 (5 bases). Here the sequenced sample was blood, taken from a patient who underwent chemoradiotherapy. The clonotype comes from a human donor with HPV-associated anogenital cancer. CDR3 DNA: TGTGCCAGCAGCCGTATTCCGGGGGGCACTGAAGCTTTCTTT. It codes for CASSRIPGGTEAFF. The complete variable domain, with remaining parts taken from reference TRBV5-4 and TRBJ1-1, reads ETGVTQSPTHLIKTRGQQVTLRCSSQSGHNTVSWYQQALGQGPQFIFQYYREEENGRGNFPPRFSGLQFPNYSSELNVNALELDDSALYLCASSRIPGGTEAFFGQGTRLTVV.